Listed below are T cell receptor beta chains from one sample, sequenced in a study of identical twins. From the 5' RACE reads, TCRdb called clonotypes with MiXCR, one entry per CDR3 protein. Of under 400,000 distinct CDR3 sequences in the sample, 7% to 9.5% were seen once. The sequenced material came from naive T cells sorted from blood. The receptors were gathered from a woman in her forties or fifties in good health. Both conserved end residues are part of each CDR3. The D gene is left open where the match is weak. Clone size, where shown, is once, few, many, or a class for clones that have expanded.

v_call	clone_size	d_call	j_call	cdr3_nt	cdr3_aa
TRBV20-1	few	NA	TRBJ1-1	TGCAGTGCTAGAGGGGGGGCAATCACTGAAGCTTTCTTT	CSARGGAITEAFF
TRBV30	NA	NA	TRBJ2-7	TGTGCCTGGGGGGGAAGATACCCAAGGCAGTACTTC	CAWGGRYPRQYF
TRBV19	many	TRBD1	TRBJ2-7	TGTGCCAGTAGTACCCGATATCCTTGGCGGGACAGGGCTTACGAGCAGTACTTC	CASSTRYPWRDRAYEQYF
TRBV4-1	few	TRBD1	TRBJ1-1	TGCGCCAGCAGCCAAGTCTGGGACAGGGGCACTGAAGCTTTCTTT	CASSQVWDRGTEAFF
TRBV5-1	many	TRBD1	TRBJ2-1	TGCGCCAGCAGCCCGGACAGGGGGTTGTTCTTC	CASSPDRGLFF
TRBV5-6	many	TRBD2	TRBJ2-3	TGTGCCAGCAGCTGGCCACTAGCGGGCTCCACAGATACGCAGTATTTT	CASSWPLAGSTDTQYF
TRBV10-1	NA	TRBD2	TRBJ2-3	TGCGCCAGCAGTGGGACTAGCGGCCCGCGCACAGATACGCAGTATTTT	CASSGTSGPRTDTQYF
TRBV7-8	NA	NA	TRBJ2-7	TGTGCCAGCAGCTCTTCTACAGGACCCGATTACGAGCAGTACTTC	CASSSSTGPDYEQYF
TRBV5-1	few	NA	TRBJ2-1	TGCGCCAGCAGCTCACAACAGGGTTCGAATGAGCAGTTCTTC	CASSSQQGSNEQFF
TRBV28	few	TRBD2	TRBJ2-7	TGTGCCAGCAGCCGGACTAGCGGGAATTTCGTTTACGAGCAGTACTTC	CASSRTSGNFVYEQYF
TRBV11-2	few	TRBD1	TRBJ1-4	TGTGCCAGCAGCCCATGGGACAGGTTCGAAAAACTGTTTTTT	CASSPWDRFEKLFF
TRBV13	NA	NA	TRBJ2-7	TGTGCCAGCAGCGTCACCGGGCCCGACGGCGAGCAGTACTTC	CASSVTGPDGEQYF
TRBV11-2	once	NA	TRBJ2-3	TGTGCCAGCAGCTTAGATCGAAGGCGGAGGGAGGATACGCAGTATTTT	CASSLDRRRREDTQYF
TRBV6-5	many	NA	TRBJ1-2	TGTGCCAGCAGGCCGGCCCCCCAGGGTGGTGGCTACACCTTC	CASRPAPQGGGYTF
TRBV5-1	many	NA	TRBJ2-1	TGCGCCAGCAGCTTGTCGGGTCTCGGGGGAGGCGAAGAGCAGTTCTTC	CASSLSGLGGGEEQFF
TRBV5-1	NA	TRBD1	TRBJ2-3	TGCGCCAGCAATGTCCTGGAAGACAGGGTAGTACCAGATACGCAGTATTTT	CASNVLEDRVVPDTQYF
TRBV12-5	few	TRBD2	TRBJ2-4	TGTGCTAGTGGCCCTCCCTCTAGCGGGAGGCATAGCATTCAGTACTTC	CASGPPSSGRHSIQYF
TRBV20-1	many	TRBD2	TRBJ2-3	TGCAGTGCTTCCTCCCTGACTAGCGCTACGCAGTATTTT	CSASSLTSATQYF
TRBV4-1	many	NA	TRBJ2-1	TGCGCCAGCAGCCAAGGTGGGAGGGGGTACAATGAGCAGTTCTTC	CASSQGGRGYNEQFF
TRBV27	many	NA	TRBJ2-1	TGTGCCAGCAGTTTAAGCCTACCCAATGAGCAGTTCTTC	CASSLSLPNEQFF
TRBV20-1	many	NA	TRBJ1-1	TGCAGTGCTCCCACGACCGGGTCTGAAGCTTTCTTT	CSAPTTGSEAFF
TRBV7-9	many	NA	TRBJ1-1	TGTGCCAGCAGCACAGGACAGACCCTGTGGATTGAAGCTTTCTTT	CASSTGQTLWIEAFF
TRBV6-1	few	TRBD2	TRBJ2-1	TGTGCCAGCAGTAAGGGACTAGCGGGAGGGGATCTGGATGAGCAGTTCTTC	CASSKGLAGGDLDEQFF
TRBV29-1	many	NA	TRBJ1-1	TGCAGCGCTCAGGGGTTTAACACTGAAGCTTTCTTT	CSAQGFNTEAFF
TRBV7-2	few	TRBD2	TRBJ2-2	TGTGCCAGCAGCTTAGGGGCGCGGGAGGCCCGCACCGGGGAGCTGTTTTTT	CASSLGAREARTGELFF
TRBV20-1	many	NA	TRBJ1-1	TGCAGTGCTAGCCTTATACAGGGATGGACTGAAGCTTTCTTT	CSASLIQGWTEAFF
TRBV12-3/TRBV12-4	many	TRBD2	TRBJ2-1	TGTGCCAGCAGGGCAAGCGGGAGGGATACTGAGCAGTTCTTC	CASRASGRDTEQFF
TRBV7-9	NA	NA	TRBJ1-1	TGTGCCAGCAGCTCCCCCCTACAGGGTGTCGACACTGAAGCTTTCTTT	CASSSPLQGVDTEAFF
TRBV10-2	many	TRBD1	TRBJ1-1	TGCGCCAGCAGTGGACAGGGAATAACTGAAGCTTTCTTT	CASSGQGITEAFF
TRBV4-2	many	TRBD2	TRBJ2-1	TGTGCCAGCAGCCCTAACCCGCTAGCGGGAGGGCCCGATGAGCAGTTCTTC	CASSPNPLAGGPDEQFF
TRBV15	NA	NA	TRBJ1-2	TGTGCCACCAGCAGACCACAGGTTAGCTATGGCTACACCTTC	CATSRPQVSYGYTF
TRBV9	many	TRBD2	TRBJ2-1	TGTGCCAGCAGCGTACGACCGGCGGGACTAGCAATCCACAATGAGCAGTTCTTC	CASSVRPAGLAIHNEQFF
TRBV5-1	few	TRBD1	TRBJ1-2	TGCGCCAGCAGCTTAGGGACAGGTTTTGTCTACACCTTC	CASSLGTGFVYTF
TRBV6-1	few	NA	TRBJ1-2	TGTGCCAGCTGGGGACCCGCTGGAGGCTACACCTTC	CASWGPAGGYTF
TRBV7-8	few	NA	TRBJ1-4	TGTGCCAGCAGCACCTCGGGGACTTCTAATGAAAAACTGTTTTTT	CASSTSGTSNEKLFF
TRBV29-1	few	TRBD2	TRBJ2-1	TGCAGCGTTGGGCCCGGGACTAGCGCGTACAATGAGCAGTTCTTC	CSVGPGTSAYNEQFF
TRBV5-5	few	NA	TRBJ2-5	TGTGCCAGCACCTACGGACAGAAAGAGACCCAGTACTTC	CASTYGQKETQYF